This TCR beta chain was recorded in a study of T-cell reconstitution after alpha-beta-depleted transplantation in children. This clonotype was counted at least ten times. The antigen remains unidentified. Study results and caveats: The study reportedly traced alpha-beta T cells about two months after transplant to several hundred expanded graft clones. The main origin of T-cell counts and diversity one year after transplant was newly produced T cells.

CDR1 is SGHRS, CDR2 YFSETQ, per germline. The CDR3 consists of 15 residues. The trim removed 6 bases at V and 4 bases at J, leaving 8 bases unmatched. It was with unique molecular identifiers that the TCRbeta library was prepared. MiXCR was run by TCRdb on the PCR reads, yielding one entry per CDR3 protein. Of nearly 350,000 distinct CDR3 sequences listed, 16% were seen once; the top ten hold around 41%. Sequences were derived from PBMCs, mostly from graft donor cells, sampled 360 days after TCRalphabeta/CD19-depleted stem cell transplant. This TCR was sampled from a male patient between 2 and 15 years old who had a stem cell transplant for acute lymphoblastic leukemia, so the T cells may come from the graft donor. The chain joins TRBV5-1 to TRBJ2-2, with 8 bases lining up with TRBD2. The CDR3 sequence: CASKFSGMGTGELFF. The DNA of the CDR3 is TGCGCCAGCAAATTTAGCGGGATGGGCACCGGGGAGCTGTTTTTT.